Listed here is a single T cell receptor (beta chain). Participants came from 20 to 25 US areas, aged roughly 18 to 89 years. In assigning cohorts, the study relied on participant-reported clinical history. There are 13 residues in the CDR3. Trimming took off 0 bases at V and 7 bases at J, with 8 bases between the two ends. CDR1 is SGHNT and CDR2 is YYREEE in the germline V gene (reference sequence). This sample was taken from a study of blood T cell repertoires in COVID-19. Study context: Collection of acute and convalescent COVID-19 samples took place in the United States, Italy and Spain. In each case, the material was cDNA or gDNA derived from T cells, B-cell-depleted T cells, or PBMCs.

Method: immunoSEQ multiplex PCR; TCRdb's copy keeps in-frame clones and lacks some. This sample has 150,000 to 200,000 clones, with around 82% found just once. This receptor was taken from a woman aged 45-59 years with acute COVID-19. The gene calls are TRBV5-4 and TRBJ2-4; D may be TRBD1 (7 bases). Sequences were obtained from PBMCs or T cells enriched from blood (not recorded which). CDR3 sequence reads: CASSLAGGNIQYF. CDR3 nucleotides: TGTGCCAGCAGCTTGGCAGGGGGGAACATTCAGTACTTC.